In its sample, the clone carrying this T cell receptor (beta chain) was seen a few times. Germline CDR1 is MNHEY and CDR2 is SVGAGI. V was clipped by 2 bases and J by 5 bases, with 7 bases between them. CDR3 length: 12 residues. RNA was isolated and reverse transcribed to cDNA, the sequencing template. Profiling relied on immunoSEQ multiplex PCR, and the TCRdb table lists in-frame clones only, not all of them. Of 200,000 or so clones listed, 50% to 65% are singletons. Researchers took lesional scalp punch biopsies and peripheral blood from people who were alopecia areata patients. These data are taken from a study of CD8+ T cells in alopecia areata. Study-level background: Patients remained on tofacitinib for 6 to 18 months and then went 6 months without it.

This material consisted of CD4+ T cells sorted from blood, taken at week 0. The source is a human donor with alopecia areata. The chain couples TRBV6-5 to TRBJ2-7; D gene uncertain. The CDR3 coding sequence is TGTGCCAGCAGTTACGGAAGGAACGAGCAGTACTTC. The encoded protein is CASSYGRNEQYF.